A single sample is the source of the 19 T cell receptor beta chains below, sequenced in a study of cytomegalovirus exposure and HLA in healthy donors. Researchers ran the PCR with 60 Vbeta and 13 Jbeta primers. Method: immunoSEQ multiplex PCR; TCRdb's copy keeps in-frame clones and lacks some. Here the sample spans approximately 150,000 clones, over 60% being singletons. The specimen was PBMCs. These TCRs come from a man aged 35 to 55 in good health and CMV-seronegative.

The chain employs TRBV5-4 and TRBJ2-3; no clear D. V was shortened by 0 bases and J by 2 bases, with 13 bases between the two germline ends. The germline V gene encodes CDR1 SGHNT and CDR2 YYREEE (reference sequence). The CDR3 is 16 residues long. CDR3 nucleotides: TGTGCCAGCAGCTTGGCCGAAATAGCCGCCACAGATACGCAGTATTTT. Translating gives CASSLAEIAATDTQYF.

The chain uses TRBV6-1 and TRBJ2-3; D unclear. Trimming stripped 6 bases from V and 2 bases from J, with 12 bases between. Germline V gene lookup returns CDR1 MNHNS and CDR2 SASEGT. The CDR3 extends over 14 amino acids. CDR3 nucleotides: TGTGCCAGCAGGAAAGAAAGCAACACAGATACGCAGTATTTT. The encoded protein is CASRKESNTDTQYF.

This chain's CDR3 is CSAPRTDTQYF. The CDR3 DNA follows: TGCAGTGCCCCTCGCACAGATACGCAGTATTTT. This chain uses TRBV20-1 with TRBJ2-3; D gene ambiguous. This CDR3 has 11 residues. Trimming took off 6 bases at V and 1 base at J, with 5 bases between the two ends. Germline CDR1 and CDR2: DFQATT and SNEGSKA (reference sequence).

This chain links TRBV5-5 with TRBJ2-4; D gene uncertain. Per germline, CDR1 SGHKS and CDR2 YYEKEE (reference sequence). CDR3 size: 13 residues. Trimming cost V 3 bases and J 12 bases, with 16 bases left between them. CDR3 protein: CASSYHYRGSQYF. CDR3 bases: TGTGCCAGCAGCTATCATTATAGAGGAAGTCAGTACTTC.

The rearrangement joins TRBV7-6 to TRBJ2-1; 8 positions agree with TRBD1. The germline gives CDR1 SGHVS, CDR2 FNYEAQ. The CDR3 extends over 15 amino acids. J was trimmed by 5 bases and V by 5 bases; bases with no gene match: 8. CDR3 residues: CASSQRTGWNNEQFF. CDR3 bases: TGTGCCAGCAGCCAGCGGACAGGGTGGAACAATGAGCAGTTCTTC.

This clone was observed a handful of times. The chain carries TRBV6-5 and TRBJ2-7; D perhaps matches TRBD2 (6 bases). Germline assignment: CDR1 MNHEY and CDR2 SVGAGI. Trimming took 2 bases from V and 6 from J, leaving 20 bases between them. The CDR3 length is 16 residues. CDR3 loop: CASSYDGTPAGVEQYF. In nucleotides, the CDR3 is TGTGCCAGCAGTTACGATGGGACTCCAGCCGGGGTCGAGCAGTACTTC.

The chain employs TRBV28 and TRBJ1-2; 7 bases line up with TRBD1. Germline V CDR1 and CDR2: MDHEN, SYDVKM. The ends lost 5 bases at V and 4 bases at J; junction bases unmatched: 4. This CDR3 is 13 amino acids long. The CDR3 sequence is CASSPTGVYGYTF. The CDR3 region has the DNA TGTGCCAGCAGTCCCACAGGGGTCTATGGCTACACCTTC.

The chain uses TRBV28 and TRBJ2-1; 10 bases are shared with TRBD2. This CDR3 is built from 14 residues. Germline loops: CDR1 MDHEN, CDR2 SYDVKM. The V and J ends lost 7 bases and 6 bases, in that order; junction bases with no gene match: 6. The CDR3: CASISAGGPNEQFF. The DNA for the CDR3 is TGTGCCAGCATCTCAGCGGGGGGGCCCAATGAGCAGTTCTTC.

A few counts support this clone. The gene calls are TRBV11-3 and TRBJ1-5; 7 nucleotides agree with TRBD1. The germline CDR1 and CDR2 sequences are SGHNT and YENEEA. This CDR3 contains 14 residues. V shed 5 bases, J shed 1 base, and the junction held 2 bases outside the gene matches. The CDR3 loop reads CASSPQGSNQPQHF. CDR3 nucleotide sequence: TGTGCCAGCAGCCCACAGGGGAGCAATCAGCCCCAGCATTTT.

The chain uses TRBV28 and TRBJ1-5; D gene unclear. Germline CDR1 MDHEN, CDR2 SYDVKM. Trimming cost V 3 bases and J 4 bases, with 13 bases left between them. The CDR3 contains 15 residues. The CDR3 reads CASSLLVAVNQPQHF. The CDR3 DNA reads TGTGCCAGCAGTTTGTTGGTGGCCGTAAATCAGCCCCAGCATTTT.

The genes are TRBV5-4 and TRBJ2-3, with D uncertain. V was cut by 6 bases and J by 3 bases, with 17 bases left in between. CDR3 length: 15 residues. Germline assignment: CDR1 SGHNT and CDR2 YYREEE (reference sequence). CDR3 loop: CASMVLDQVTDTQYF. CDR3 in DNA: TGTGCCAGCATGGTGCTTGATCAGGTTACAGATACGCAGTATTTT.

This chain joins TRBV18 and TRBJ2-5; possible D gene TRBD1, 6 bases. This CDR3 has 15 amino acids. Trimming left V 3 bases short and J 3 bases short, with 14 bases between. Germline CDR1 reads KGHSH; CDR2 reads LQKENI. The DNA of the CDR3 is TGTGCCAGCTCACCTCCCGCTGGGGGCGAAGAGACCCAGTACTTC. It is translated as CASSPPAGGEETQYF.

This clone was seen a single time. This rearrangement joins TRBV5-4 to TRBJ2-7; D may be TRBD1 (6 bases). The CDR3 has 17 residues. V shed 0 bases and J shed 5 bases, with 21 bases lying between them. CDR1 SGHNT and CDR2 YYREEE come from the germline V gene (reference sequence). CDR3 loop: CASSLGGLRDRSHEQYF. The DNA for the CDR3 is TGTGCCAGCAGCTTGGGGGGGCTACGTGATAGGTCCCACGAGCAGTACTTC.

The chain is built from TRBV11-2 and TRBJ2-3; weak D call: TRBD2 (6 bases). V dropped 0 bases and J dropped 2 bases, with 9 bases sitting between them. From germline, CDR1 is SGHAT and CDR2 FQNNGV. CDR3 length: 15 residues. CDR3 coding DNA: TGTGCCAGCAGCTTAGAAGAGCGGGCCACAGATACGCAGTATTTT. Translation: CASSLEERATDTQYF.

This clone was recorded a few times. The CDR3 is CAWGTGVGYNEQFF. The CDR3 region has the DNA TGTGCCTGGGGGACAGGGGTGGGTTACAATGAGCAGTTCTTC. The chain has TRBV30 and TRBJ2-1, with 10 nucleotides matching TRBD1. Germline trimming cut 5 bases from V and 4 bases from J; bases unmatched to any gene: 5. Germline CDR1 GTSNPN, CDR2 SVGIG (reference sequence). The CDR3 consists of 14 residues. Supplemented by reference TRBV30 and TRBJ2-1, the full variable domain reads SQTIHQWPATLVQPVGSPLSLECTVEGTSNPNLYWYRQAAGRGLQLLFYSVGIGQISSEVPQNLSASRPQDRQFILSSKKLLLSDSGFYLCAWGTGVGYNEQFFGPGTRLTVL.

V and J are TRBV28 and TRBJ2-7, with TRBD1 matching over 10 bases. The CDR3 has 15 amino acids. Germline V gives CDR1 MDHEN, CDR2 SYDVKM. Losses at the gene ends were 4 bases for V and 5 bases for J; bases not matched to a gene: 8. The CDR3 protein is CASSYPPTGGDEQYF. CDR3 DNA sequence: TGTGCCAGCAGTTACCCGCCGACAGGGGGCGACGAGCAGTACTTC.

The chain links TRBV6-5 to TRBJ2-1; 11 bases are a match to TRBD2. Germline loops: CDR1 MNHEY, CDR2 SVGAGI. This CDR3 is built from 14 residues. Trimming at V came to 5 bases and at J to 9 bases, leaving 6 bases not matched to a gene. As DNA, the CDR3 is TGTGCCAGCAGTGATAGCGGGGGGGCAGGTGAGCAGTTCTTC. Residues: CASSDSGGAGEQFF.

The rearrangement links TRBV15 to TRBJ2-1, with 7 positions matching TRBD1. This CDR3 has 16 amino acids. Germline loops: CDR1 LNHNV, CDR2 YYDKDF (reference sequence). With V trimmed by 2 bases and J by 3 bases, 7 bases remained unmatched. In DNA, the CDR3 is TGTGCCACCAGCAGAAACCGGGACAGCTTCTACAATGAGCAGTTCTTC. Protein: CATSRNRDSFYNEQFF.

This clone was counted a few times. The chain has TRBV30 and TRBJ2-7; tentatively, D is TRBD1 (6 bases). The CDR3 is 14 residues long. Trimming removed 7 bases at V and 7 bases at J, with 23 bases between. Per the germline V gene, CDR1 is GTSNPN and CDR2 is SVGIG (reference sequence). CDR3 sequence (DNA): TGTGCCTTTCGAAACTCCGATAACAGGGAAGAGCAGTACTTC. Its protein is CAFRNSDNREEQYF.